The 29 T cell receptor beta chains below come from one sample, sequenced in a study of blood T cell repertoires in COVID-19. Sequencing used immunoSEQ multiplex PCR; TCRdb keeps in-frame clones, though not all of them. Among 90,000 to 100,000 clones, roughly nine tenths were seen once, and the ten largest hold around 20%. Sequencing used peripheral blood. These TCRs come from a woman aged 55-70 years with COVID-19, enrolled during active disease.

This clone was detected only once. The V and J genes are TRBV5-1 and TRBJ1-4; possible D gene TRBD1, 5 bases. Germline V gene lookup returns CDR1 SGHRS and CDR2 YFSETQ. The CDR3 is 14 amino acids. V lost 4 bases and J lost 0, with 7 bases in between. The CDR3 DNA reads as TGCGCCAGCAGCCAGGGCGCAACTAATGAAAAACTGTTTTTT. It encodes CASSQGATNEKLFF.

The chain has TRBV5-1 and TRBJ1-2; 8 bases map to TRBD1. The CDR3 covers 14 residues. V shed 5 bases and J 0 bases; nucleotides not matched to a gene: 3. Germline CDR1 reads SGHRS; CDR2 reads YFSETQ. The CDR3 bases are TGCGCCAGCAGGCAGGACAGGGCTAACTATGGCTACACCTTC. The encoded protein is CASRQDRANYGYTF.

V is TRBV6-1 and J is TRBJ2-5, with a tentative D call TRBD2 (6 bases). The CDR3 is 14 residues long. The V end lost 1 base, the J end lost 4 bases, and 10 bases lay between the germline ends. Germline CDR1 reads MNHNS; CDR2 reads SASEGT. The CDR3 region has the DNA TGTGCCAGCAGTGAAGGGTGGGGGGTAGAGACCCAGTACTTC. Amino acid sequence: CASSEGWGVETQYF.

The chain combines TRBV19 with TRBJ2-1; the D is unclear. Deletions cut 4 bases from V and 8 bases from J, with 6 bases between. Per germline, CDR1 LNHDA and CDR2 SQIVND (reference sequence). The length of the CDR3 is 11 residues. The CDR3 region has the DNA TGTGCCAGTAGTACGCGCTATGAGCAGTTCTTC. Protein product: CASSTRYEQFF.

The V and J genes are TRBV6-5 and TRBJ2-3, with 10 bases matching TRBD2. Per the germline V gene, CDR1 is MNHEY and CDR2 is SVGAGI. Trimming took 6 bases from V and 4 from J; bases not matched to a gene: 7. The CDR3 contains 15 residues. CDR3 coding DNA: TGTGCCAGCAGGGCCAGCGGGGGGGCCGCAGATACGCAGTATTTT. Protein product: CASRASGGAADTQYF.

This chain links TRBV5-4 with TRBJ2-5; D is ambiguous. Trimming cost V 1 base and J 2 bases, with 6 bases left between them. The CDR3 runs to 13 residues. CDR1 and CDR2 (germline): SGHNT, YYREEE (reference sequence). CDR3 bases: TGTGCCAGCAGCTTGCCCGTACAAGAGACCCAGTACTTC. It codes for CASSLPVQETQYF.

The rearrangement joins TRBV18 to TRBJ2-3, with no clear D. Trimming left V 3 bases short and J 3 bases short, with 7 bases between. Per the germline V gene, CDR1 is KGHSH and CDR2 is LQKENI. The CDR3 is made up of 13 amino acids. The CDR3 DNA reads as TGTGCCAGCTCACCTTTCCAGACAGATACGCAGTATTTT. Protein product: CASSPFQTDTQYF.

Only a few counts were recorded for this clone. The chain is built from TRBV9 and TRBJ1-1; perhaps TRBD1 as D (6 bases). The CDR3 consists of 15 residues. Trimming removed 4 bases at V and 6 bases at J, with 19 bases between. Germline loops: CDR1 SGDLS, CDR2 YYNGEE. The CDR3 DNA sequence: TGTGCCAGCAGCATTCGGGCACGGGGACACTCTGAAGCTTTCTTT. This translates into CASSIRARGHSEAFF.

The CDR3 nucleotides are TGTGCCAGCGTATTTACGGACAGGTACCCCTACGAGCAGTACTTC. It translates to CASVFTDRYPYEQYF. V is TRBV6-5 and J is TRBJ2-7; TRBD1 matches 7 bases. After removal of 8 bases from V and 2 bases from J, the junction contained 12 bases not matched to a gene. In germline, CDR1 is MNHEY, CDR2 SVGAGI. The CDR3 is 15 residues long.

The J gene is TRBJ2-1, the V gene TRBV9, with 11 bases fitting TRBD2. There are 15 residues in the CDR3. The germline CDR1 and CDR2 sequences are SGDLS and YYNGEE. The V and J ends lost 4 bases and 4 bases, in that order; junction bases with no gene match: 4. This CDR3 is CASSQTSGVYNEQFF. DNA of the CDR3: TGTGCCAGCAGCCAGACTAGCGGGGTTTACAATGAGCAGTTCTTC.

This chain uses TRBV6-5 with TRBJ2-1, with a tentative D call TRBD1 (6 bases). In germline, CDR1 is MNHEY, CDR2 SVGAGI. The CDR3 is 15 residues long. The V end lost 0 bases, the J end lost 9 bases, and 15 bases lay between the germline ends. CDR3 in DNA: TGTGCCAGCAGTTACTCGATCCAGGGGTACTCTGAGCAGTTCTTC. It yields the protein CASSYSIQGYSEQFF.

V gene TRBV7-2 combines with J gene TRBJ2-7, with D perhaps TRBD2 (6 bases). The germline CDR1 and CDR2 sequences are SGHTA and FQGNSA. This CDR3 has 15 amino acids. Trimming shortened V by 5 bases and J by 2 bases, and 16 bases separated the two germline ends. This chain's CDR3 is CASSRTGTRAYEQYF. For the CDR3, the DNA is TGTGCCAGCAGCCGGACCGGGACTCGGGCCTACGAGCAGTACTTC.

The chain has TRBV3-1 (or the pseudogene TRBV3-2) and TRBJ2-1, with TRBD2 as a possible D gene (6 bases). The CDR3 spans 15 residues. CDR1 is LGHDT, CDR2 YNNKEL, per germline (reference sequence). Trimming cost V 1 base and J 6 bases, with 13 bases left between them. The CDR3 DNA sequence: TGTGCCAGCAGCCAAGGCTCGCGGGGAATCAATGAGCAGTTCTTC. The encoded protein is CASSQGSRGINEQFF.

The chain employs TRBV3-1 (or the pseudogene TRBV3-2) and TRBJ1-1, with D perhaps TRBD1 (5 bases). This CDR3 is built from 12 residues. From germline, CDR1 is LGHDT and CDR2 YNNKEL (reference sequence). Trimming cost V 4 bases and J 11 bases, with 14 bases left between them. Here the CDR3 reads CASSPKSPGAFF. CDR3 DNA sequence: TGTGCCAGCAGCCCTAAGTCCCCAGGGGCTTTCTTT.

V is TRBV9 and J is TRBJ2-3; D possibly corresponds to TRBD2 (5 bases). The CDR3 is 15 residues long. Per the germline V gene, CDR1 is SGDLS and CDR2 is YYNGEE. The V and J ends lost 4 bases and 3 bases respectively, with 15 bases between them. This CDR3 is CASSPRAWRTDTQYF. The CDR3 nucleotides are TGTGCCAGCAGCCCACGGGCGTGGAGGACAGATACGCAGTATTTT.

CDR3 nucleotides: TGCGCCAGCAGTGACTGGGACAGGGGGACCGGGGAGCTGTTTTTT. Translated, it gives CASSDWDRGTGELFF. The V call is TRBV10-1, the J call TRBJ2-2, with 11 nucleotides matching TRBD1. The CDR3 is made up of 15 amino acids. In germline, CDR1 is WNHNN, CDR2 SYGVQD (reference sequence). V lost 3 bases and J lost 5; bases outside the gene matches: 2.

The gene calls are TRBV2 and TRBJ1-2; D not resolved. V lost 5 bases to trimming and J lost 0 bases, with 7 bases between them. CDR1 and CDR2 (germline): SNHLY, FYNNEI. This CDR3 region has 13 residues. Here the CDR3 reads CASSHDTNYGYTF. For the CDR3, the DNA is TGTGCCAGCAGTCACGACACTAACTATGGCTACACCTTC.

The DNA for the CDR3 is TGTGCCAGCAGTGAGGAGGGACAGGGAGGTATAGGCTACACCTTC. As protein: CASSEEGQGGIGYTF. The gene calls are TRBV2 and TRBJ1-2; 9 bases map to TRBD1. CDR1 and CDR2 (germline): SNHLY, FYNNEI. Trimming cost V 3 bases and J 8 bases; bases outside gene matches: 10. This CDR3 contains 15 residues.

CDR3: CASGAGRYTGELFF. CDR3 DNA: TGTGCCAGCGGAGCGGGGCGATACACCGGGGAGCTGTTTTTT. The V gene is TRBV3-1 (or the pseudogene TRBV3-2), the J gene TRBJ2-2; 7 bases map to TRBD2. The V gene end was trimmed by 8 bases and the J gene end by 3 bases; junction bases not matched to a gene: 6. The CDR3 consists of 14 residues. The germline V gene encodes CDR1 LGHDT and CDR2 YNNKEL (reference sequence).

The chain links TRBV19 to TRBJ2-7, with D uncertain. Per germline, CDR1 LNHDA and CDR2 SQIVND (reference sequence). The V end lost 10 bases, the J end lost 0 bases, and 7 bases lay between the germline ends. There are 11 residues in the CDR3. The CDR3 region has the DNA TGTGCCACCTCTAGCTCCTACGAGCAGTACTTC. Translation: CATSSSYEQYF.

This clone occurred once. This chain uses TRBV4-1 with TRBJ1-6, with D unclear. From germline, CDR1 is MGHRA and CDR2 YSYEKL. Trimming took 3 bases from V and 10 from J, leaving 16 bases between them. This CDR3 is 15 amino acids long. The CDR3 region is CASSQGRSGYSPLHF. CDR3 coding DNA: TGCGCCAGCAGCCAGGGGAGGTCGGGGTACTCACCCCTCCACTTT.

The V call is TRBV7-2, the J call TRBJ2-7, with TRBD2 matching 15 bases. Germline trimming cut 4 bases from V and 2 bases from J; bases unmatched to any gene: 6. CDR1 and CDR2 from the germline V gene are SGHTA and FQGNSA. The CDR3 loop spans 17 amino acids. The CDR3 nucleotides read TGTGCCAGCAGCTGGCGGACTAGCGGGGGGGAGACCTACGAGCAGTACTTC. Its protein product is CASSWRTSGGETYEQYF.

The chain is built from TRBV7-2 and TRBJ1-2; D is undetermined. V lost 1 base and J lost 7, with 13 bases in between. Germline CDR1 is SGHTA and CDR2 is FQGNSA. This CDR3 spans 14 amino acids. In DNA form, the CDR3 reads TGTGCCAGCAGCTTAGGAGCAGAGGCCCTTGGCTACACCTTC. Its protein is CASSLGAEALGYTF.

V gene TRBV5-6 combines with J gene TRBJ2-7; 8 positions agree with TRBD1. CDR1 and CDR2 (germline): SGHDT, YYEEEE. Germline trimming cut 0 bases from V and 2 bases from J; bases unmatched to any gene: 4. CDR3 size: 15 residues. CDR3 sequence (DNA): TGTGCCAGCAGCTTGGGACAGGGGTTGCCCTACGAGCAGTACTTC. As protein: CASSLGQGLPYEQYF.

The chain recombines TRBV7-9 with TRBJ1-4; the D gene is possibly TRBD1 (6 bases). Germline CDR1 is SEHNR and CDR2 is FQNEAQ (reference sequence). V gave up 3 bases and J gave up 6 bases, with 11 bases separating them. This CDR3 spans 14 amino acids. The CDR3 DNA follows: TGTGCCAGCAGCTTGGGCCAGGGGCATGAAAAACTGTTTTTT. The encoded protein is CASSLGQGHEKLFF.

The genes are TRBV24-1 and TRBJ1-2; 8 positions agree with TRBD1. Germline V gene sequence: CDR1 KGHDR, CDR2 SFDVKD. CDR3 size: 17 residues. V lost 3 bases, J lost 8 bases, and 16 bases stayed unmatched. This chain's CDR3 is CATSDGSGQARLGGYTF. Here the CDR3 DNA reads TGTGCCACCAGTGATGGATCGGGACAGGCCCGTTTGGGGGGCTACACCTTC.

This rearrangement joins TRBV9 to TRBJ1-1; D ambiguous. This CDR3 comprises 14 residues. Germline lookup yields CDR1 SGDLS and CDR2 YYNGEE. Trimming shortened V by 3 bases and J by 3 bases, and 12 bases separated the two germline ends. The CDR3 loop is CASSGTVLDTEAFF. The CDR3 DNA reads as TGTGCCAGCAGCGGAACTGTCCTGGACACTGAAGCTTTCTTT.

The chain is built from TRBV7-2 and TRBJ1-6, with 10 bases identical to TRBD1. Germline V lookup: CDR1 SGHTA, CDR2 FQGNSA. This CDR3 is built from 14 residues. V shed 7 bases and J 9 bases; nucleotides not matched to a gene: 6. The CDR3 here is CASNQGQGTSPLHF. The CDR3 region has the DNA TGTGCCAGCAACCAGGGACAGGGGACTTCACCCCTCCACTTT.

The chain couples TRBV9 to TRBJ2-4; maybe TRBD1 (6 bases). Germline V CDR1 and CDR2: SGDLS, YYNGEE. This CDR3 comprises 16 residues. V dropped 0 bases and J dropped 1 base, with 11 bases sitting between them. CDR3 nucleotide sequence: TGTGCCAGCAGCGTAGGCGCGCAGGGGGCCAAAAACATTCAGTACTTC. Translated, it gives CASSVGAQGAKNIQYF.